The next 23 T cell receptor beta chains were all read from a single sample in a study of T cell changes during pregnancy in multiple sclerosis. Profiled with immunoSEQ multiplex PCR; TCRdb holds only in-frame clones, not every one. Of 50,000 to 70,000 clones in the sample, around 90% were seen once. This specimen was peripheral blood, taken in the second trimester of pregnancy. The source is a female donor with multiple sclerosis, enrolled in a pregnancy study.

The CDR3 DNA follows: TGTGCCAGCAGCTCGTACCTCCTTAGCGGTTATACGCAGTATTTT. Its translation is CASSSYLLSGYTQYF. This chain links TRBV7-2 with TRBJ2-3, with D possibly matching TRBD2 (6 bases). The CDR3 spans 15 residues. Trimming took 4 bases from V and 7 from J, leaving 18 bases between them. The V gene's germline CDR1 is SGHTA and CDR2 FQGNSA.

J is TRBJ2-1 and V is TRBV11-2, with 7 bases fitting TRBD1. Germline V gene data show CDR1 as SGHAT and CDR2 as FQNNGV. V dropped 3 bases and J dropped 7; count of bases not matched to a gene: 3. This CDR3 region has 13 residues. This CDR3 is CASSLGRGNEQFF. CDR3 DNA sequence: TGTGCCAGCAGCTTGGGCAGGGGGAATGAGCAGTTCTTC.

In DNA form, the CDR3 reads TGTGCCAGCAGCTTAGTGGGCAGGGCAAACTATGGCTACACCTTC. Translation: CASSLVGRANYGYTF. This rearrangement joins TRBV13 to TRBJ1-2; possibly TRBD1 for D (5 bases). The germline gives CDR1 PRHDT, CDR2 FYEKMQ (reference sequence). V gave up 1 base and J gave up 2 bases, with 11 bases separating them. The CDR3 totals 15 residues.

The chain joins TRBV27 to TRBJ2-1, with 8 bases matching TRBD2. The V segment lost 5 bases and the J segment 6 bases; nucleotides outside the gene matches: 12. This CDR3 has 16 residues. Germline values: CDR1 MNHEY, CDR2 SMNVEV (reference sequence). The CDR3 coding sequence is TGTGCCAGCAGTCCAACAGCGGGAGTACTGGTCAATGAGCAGTTCTTC. It specifies CASSPTAGVLVNEQFF.

This chain connects TRBV9 to TRBJ2-2, with a weak D call TRBD2 (6 bases). V lost 3 bases and J 6 bases, leaving 12 bases between the germline ends. CDR3 size: 14 residues. Germline V gene sequence: CDR1 SGDLS, CDR2 YYNGEE. As DNA, the CDR3 is TGTGCCAGCAGCGCCCGACCGGGGGCCGGGGAGCTGTTTTTT. Its translation is CASSARPGAGELFF.

This chain connects TRBV2 to TRBJ2-3; D is ambiguous. From germline, CDR1 is SNHLY and CDR2 FYNNEI. The CDR3 runs 12 residues. V lost 4 bases and J lost 6, with 8 bases in between. The CDR3 sequence: CASSASGDTQYF. The DNA of the CDR3 is TGTGCCAGCAGTGCCAGTGGCGATACGCAGTATTTT. The full variable domain, completed using reference TRBV2 and TRBJ2-3, is EPEVTQTPSHQVTQMGQEVILRCVPISNHLYFYWYRQILGQKVEFLVSFYNNEISEKSEIFDDQFSVERPDGSNFTLKIRSTKLEDSAMYFCASSASGDTQYFGPGTRLTVL.

The V gene is TRBV30, the J gene TRBJ1-3; possibly TRBD1 for D (5 bases). The CDR3 has 15 amino acids. V was clipped by 0 bases and J by 6 bases, with 15 bases between them. Germline CDR1 reads GTSNPN; CDR2 reads SVGIG (reference sequence). The CDR3, as DNA: TGTGCCTGGAGTGTACTGGGAGGGGAGGTAAACACCATATATTTT. Translation: CAWSVLGGEVNTIYF.

The chain links TRBV7-2 to TRBJ2-5, with 14 bases that match TRBD2. The CDR3 contains 15 residues. V lost 5 bases to trimming and J lost 4 bases; unmatched junction nucleotides: 3. The germline gives CDR1 SGHTA, CDR2 FQGNSA. The DNA for the CDR3 is TGTGCCAGCAGCCCTGGGACTAGCGGGAGAGAGACCCAGTACTTC. Its protein is CASSPGTSGRETQYF.

The gene calls are TRBV12-5 and TRBJ2-5, with 10 bases matching TRBD1. J gave up 2 bases and V 1 base, and 13 bases lay outside the gene matches. There are 19 residues in the CDR3. CDR1 and CDR2 from the germline V gene are LGHNT and FRNRAP. CDR3 amino acids: CASGLARGIRDRGQETQYF. In DNA form, the CDR3 reads TGTGCTAGTGGTTTGGCACGGGGTATTCGGGACAGGGGACAAGAGACCCAGTACTTC.

In nucleotides, the CDR3 is TGTGCCAGCTCACGAGGGGGAGATACGCAGTATTTT. This sequence encodes CASSRGGDTQYF. V and J are TRBV18 and TRBJ2-3; TRBD1 is a possible D gene (6 bases). Trimming left V 4 bases short and J 5 bases short, with 7 bases between. Germline CDR1 KGHSH, CDR2 LQKENI. There are 12 residues in the CDR3.

The chain carries TRBV5-1 and TRBJ1-2, with TRBD1 as a possible D gene (6 bases). Trimming took 3 bases from V and 0 from J, leaving 15 bases between them. CDR1 is SGHRS, CDR2 YFSETQ, per germline. This CDR3 has 16 residues. CDR3 nucleotides: TGCGCCAGCAGCTCCGGACAGTCTACTGCTAACTATGGCTACACCTTC. This codes for CASSSGQSTANYGYTF.

This rearrangement joins TRBV5-4 to TRBJ2-1, with TRBD1 matching 11 bases. Germline assignment: CDR1 SGHNT and CDR2 YYREEE (reference sequence). V gave up 3 bases and J gave up 8 bases; unmatched junction bases: 10. CDR3 length: 16 amino acids. The CDR3 here is CASSSAGTGGIHEQFF. CDR3 nucleotides: TGTGCCAGCAGCTCCGCCGGGACAGGGGGGATCCATGAGCAGTTCTTC.

The rearrangement joins TRBV6-5 to TRBJ2-7; TRBD1 agrees at 7 bases. The length of the CDR3 is 14 residues. Per the germline V gene, CDR1 is MNHEY and CDR2 is SVGAGI. Trimming took 6 bases from V and 2 from J; bases not matched to a gene: 7. In DNA, the CDR3 is TGTGCCAGCAGGAGAGACGGGACAGCCTACGAGCAGTACTTC. Translated: CASRRDGTAYEQYF.

V gene TRBV6-6 combines with J gene TRBJ2-7, with 9 bases identical to TRBD2. The germline V gene has CDR1 MNHNY and CDR2 SVGAGI (reference sequence). CDR3 length: 15 residues. The V segment lost 5 bases and the J segment 0 bases; nucleotides outside the gene matches: 5. CDR3 region: CASSPSGVSSYEQYF. The CDR3 DNA follows: TGTGCCAGCAGTCCTAGCGGGGTAAGCTCCTACGAGCAGTACTTC.

The chain uses TRBV13 and TRBJ1-2; TRBD1 might be the D (6 bases). This CDR3 comprises 13 residues. The V gene lost 4 bases and the J gene lost 8 bases, with 14 bases spanning the gap. Germline CDR1 and CDR2: PRHDT and FYEKMQ (reference sequence). The CDR3 loop reads CASSSLAGEGYTF. DNA for the CDR3: TGTGCCAGCAGCTCCCTAGCAGGGGAAGGCTACACCTTC.

This rearrangement joins TRBV4-1 to TRBJ2-7; D is undetermined. Germline CDR1 is MGHRA and CDR2 is YSYEKL. The V gene lost 1 base and the J gene lost 2 bases, with 6 bases spanning the gap. The CDR3 loop spans 13 amino acids. This CDR3 is CASSQAEAYEQYF. CDR3 bases: TGCGCCAGCAGCCAAGCAGAAGCCTACGAGCAGTACTTC.

The chain employs TRBV14 and TRBJ2-1; 7 bases agree with TRBD2. The CDR3 contains 15 residues. Germline lookup yields CDR1 SGHDN and CDR2 FVKESK. V was pared by 0 bases and J by 4 bases, with 3 bases of the junction left unmatched. The CDR3 coding sequence is TGTGCCAGCAGCCAAGATCCGGGAGGTTACAATGAGCAGTTCTTC. Its translation is CASSQDPGGYNEQFF.

The chain employs TRBV30 and TRBJ2-1; D is undetermined. Germline lookup yields CDR1 GTSNPN and CDR2 SVGIG (reference sequence). The CDR3 is made up of 15 amino acids. V was shortened by 4 bases and J by 0 bases, with 13 bases between the two germline ends. CDR3 region: CAWNPARSSYNEQFF. CDR3 coding DNA: TGTGCCTGGAATCCCGCCAGAAGCTCCTACAATGAGCAGTTCTTC.

The V and J genes are TRBV9 and TRBJ2-1; 7 nucleotides line up with TRBD2. The V segment lost 3 bases and the J segment 9 bases; nucleotides outside the gene matches: 9. CDR3 length equals 14 residues. Germline V gives CDR1 SGDLS, CDR2 YYNGEE. This chain's CDR3 is CASSAGLVEGEQFF. The CDR3 nucleotides read TGTGCCAGCAGCGCCGGACTAGTCGAAGGTGAGCAGTTCTTC.

V usage is TRBV19 and J usage is TRBJ2-4; no clear D. Germline CDR1 reads LNHDA; CDR2 reads SQIVND (reference sequence). The germline V and J ends were trimmed by 5 bases and 4 bases, with 6 bases remaining between them. The CDR3 totals 12 residues. The CDR3 sequence: CASSSLKNIQYF. As DNA, the CDR3 is TGTGCCAGTAGTTCCTTAAAAAACATTCAGTACTTC.

The chain uses TRBV5-1 and TRBJ1-5, with D possibly matching TRBD1 (6 bases). The V gene's germline CDR1 is SGHRS and CDR2 YFSETQ. V lost 0 bases to trimming and J lost 7 bases, with 14 bases between them. The CDR3 runs to 15 residues. The CDR3 is CASSLGIGGPQPQHF. CDR3 in DNA: TGCGCCAGCAGCTTGGGGATAGGGGGACCCCAGCCCCAGCATTTT.

The chain employs TRBV21-1 and TRBJ1-2; TRBD1, the table's D call, was not compared with the DNA. TRBV21-1 is described as a pseudogene. This CDR3 has 17 residues. In nucleotides, the CDR3 is TGTGCCAGCAGCAAAAGTATAAGGGGACAGGGGGCGCCGGGCTACACCTTC. Its protein product is CASSKSIRGQGAPGYTF.

V gene TRBV9 combines with J gene TRBJ2-4; no reliable D call. The CDR3 extends over 14 amino acids. V was shortened by 5 bases and J by 7 bases, with 16 bases between the two germline ends. Looked up from germline, CDR1 is SGDLS and CDR2 is YYNGEE. The CDR3 region is CASSAGSQINIQYF. The CDR3, as DNA: TGTGCCAGCAGTGCAGGATCCCAAATCAACATTCAGTACTTC.